The T cell receptor (beta chain) under discussion was sequenced for a study of cytomegalovirus exposure and HLA in healthy donors (dated by TCRdb to the late 2010s). At the level of the whole study: The roughly 700 repertoires of the first cohort and the 95 to 150 validation repertoires were produced on the same platform, according to a later analysis. The study combined high-throughput TCR immunosequencing, statistical association of individual TCRs with disease status, and machine learning to predict cytomegalovirus infection status. The study was designed to test whether signatures of past pathogen exposure could be identified by cataloging public T cell receptors. In addition to the first cohort of approximately 650 subjects, a separate validation cohort of under 150 different subjects was used. Summary of the overall study and its limitations: Across donors, most TCR sequences were observed very rarely, whereas some public TCRs were present in many individuals. A later analysis had no HLA typing for the validation cohort, so co-occurrence there was scored across all 130 or so repertoires. It was suggested by the authors that the approach could potentially be generalized to other disease states and immunological phenotypes. In vitro tests confirmed that a few of the cytomegalovirus-associated TCR beta chains recognize cytomegalovirus antigens. In both the original and validation cohorts, the classifier was reported to diagnose cytomegalovirus status with high specificity and sensitivity. The study listed 150 to 200 TCR beta chains as associated with cytomegalovirus. A later analysis found that TCRs clustered in the first cohort also tended to co-occur in the roughly 110 validation repertoires, with 94% of cluster scores above 0.

CDR1 and CDR2, looked up from the germline V gene, are SGDLS and YYNGEE. V is pared back by 7 bases and J by 7 bases, with 20 bases lying between the germline termini. Spanning cysteine to phenylalanine, the CDR3 consists of 14 amino acids. Just CDR3 DNA is preserved here, 42 bases in frame from base 1. The donors were included in the validation cohort of approximately 130 subjects, a group kept apart from the 666-subject first cohort. Libraries were prepared through the immunoSEQ multiplex PCR assay. For the original study's pipeline: A statistical classification framework was built to diagnose cytomegalovirus status from the catalog of TCR beta chain sequences. Imported from immuneACCESS, the table was reduced by TCRdb to in-frame sequences with V and J called. These copies leave out some clones; in studies compared against another copy, an unresolved V gene accounts for under half, and the cause of the remainder is not known. That table is the source of V, J and clone size, and D and trimming were worked out from the DNA. Across this sample there are about 280,000 clones, with just over 85% seen only once. The ten top clones hold about 1% of the sample.

To note about this clone: The antigen this receptor binds is unknown. The record has no base qualities; no much larger clone is one base away.

Input material: PBMCs. This clonotype was obtained from a woman aged 18-35 years in good health and CMV-seronegative. The V and J segments used are TRBV9 and TRBJ1-2; 5 matching bases give a weak D call of TRBD1. Read as DNA, the sequence is TGTGCCAGCGGGAGGGACCCGATGGGAGGTGGCTACACCTTC. It translates as CASGRDPMGGGYTF.